These T cell receptor beta chains were read from a single sample in a study of blood T cells in healthy people across ages. In TCRdb, the 5' RACE reads were re-called with MiXCR into one record per CDR3 protein. Seen here are 790,000 or so distinct CDR3 sequences, around 45% observed once, and the top ten hold about a sixth. The sample consisted of blood. These receptors were obtained from an elderly man in good health. CDR3s include the opening cysteine and the closing phenylalanine or tryptophan. The order of the fields is clone size, D gene, J gene, V gene, CDR3 DNA, CDR3 protein. A D gene is named only where the DNA matches it firmly. A clone size is listed for some rows: how often the clone was seen (once, few, many), or a class if it is expanded.

many	TRBD2	TRBJ2-5	TRBV4-2	TGTGCCAGCAGCCAAGTTCGATCTAGCGGGGGAGAGACCCAGTACTTC	CASSQVRSSGGETQYF
-	-	TRBJ2-5	TRBV3-1	TGTGCCAGCAACCAAGAGCAGAACCAAGAGACCCAGTACTTC	CASNQEQNQETQYF
few	-	TRBJ2-3	TRBV7-8	TGTGCCAGCAGCTTAGGCACCCAGGCAGATACGCAGTATTTT	CASSLGTQADTQYF
-	-	TRBJ2-3	TRBV28	TGTGCCAGCAGTTTAGATGGGGTCGGCACAGATACGCAGTATTTT	CASSLDGVGTDTQYF
few	-	TRBJ2-5	TRBV5-1	TGCGCCAGCAGCCGAGCCTCCGAGACCCAGTACTTC	CASSRASETQYF
once	TRBD1	TRBJ2-5	TRBV16	TGTGCCAGCAGCCGACTCCGACAGGGTTGGAAAGAGACCCAGTACTTC	CASSRLRQGWKETQYF
-	-	TRBJ2-3	TRBV21-1	TGTGCCAGCAGCAATGGGGCGGGAGTAGGAGGCAGATACGCGTATTTT	CASSNGAGVGGRYAYF
few	-	TRBJ2-6	TRBV12-3/TRBV12-4	TGTGCCAGCAGTGTCGACATCTCTGGGGCCAACGTCCTGACTTTC	CASSVDISGANVLTF
few	-	TRBJ2-7	TRBV11-2	TGTGCCAGCAGCCGGTCCCCCGGCTACGAGCAGTACTTC	CASSRSPGYEQYF
-	-	TRBJ2-5	TRBV11-1	TGTGCCAGCAGCTTACCACGGGTAGAGACCCAGTACTTC	CASSLPRVETQYF
-	-	TRBJ2-7	TRBV7-8	TGTGCCAGCAGCTTCTCCCGGGCAGGTTATAGTTACGAGCAGTACTTC	CASSFSRAGYSYEQYF
once	-	TRBJ1-2	TRBV29-1	TGCAGCGTCGGGACCTCAGGGCCTGGCTACACCTTC	CSVGTSGPGYTF
few	-	TRBJ2-1	TRBV29-1	TGCAGCATTAAAACAGCGACCTCCTACAATGAGCAGTTCTTC	CSIKTATSYNEQFF
few	-	TRBJ2-1	TRBV11-2	TGTGCCAGCGAGGGGGATTACAATGAGCAGTTCTTC	CASEGDYNEQFF
-	-	TRBJ2-1	TRBV2	TGTGCCAGCAGACCCGTTACTACCTACAATGAGCAGTTCTTC	CASRPVTTYNEQFF
-	-	TRBJ1-1	TRBV10-3	TGTGCCATCAGCGATCGTAGCACTGAAGCTTTCTTT	CAISDRSTEAFF
-	-	TRBJ1-1	TRBV28	TGTGCCATCAGTTTGACAGCTGAAGCTTTCTTT	CAISLTAEAFF
few	-	TRBJ1-1	TRBV5-6	TGTGCCAGCAGCTGGATCGGGGGCTCTGAAGCTTTCTTT	CASSWIGGSEAFF
-	-	TRBJ2-6	TRBV29-1	TGCAGCGTTGGAGGAGGCTCTGGGGCCAACGTCCTGACTTTC	CSVGGGSGANVLTF
-	-	TRBJ2-1	TRBV5-1	TGCGCCAGCAGCTTGCCGTCGGGCGGTGACTCCTACAATGAGCAGTTCTTC	CASSLPSGGDSYNEQFF
-	-	TRBJ2-1	TRBV4-3	TGCGCCAGCAGCCGAGACAGGCGCAATTTCGATGAGCAGTTCTTC	CASSRDRRNFDEQFF
-	-	TRBJ1-4	TRBV12-3/TRBV12-4	TGTGCCAGCAGTTTAACGGGGAAGGATGAAAAACTGTTTTTT	CASSLTGKDEKLFF
few	-	TRBJ1-1	TRBV2	TGTGCCAGCGGTCGTGACTGGAGCATGAACACTGAAGCTTTCTTT	CASGRDWSMNTEAFF
-	-	TRBJ1-5	TRBV7-2	TGTGCCAGCAGCTTAGGAGGACGGAATAGCAATCAGCCCCAGCATTTT	CASSLGGRNSNQPQHF
few	-	TRBJ2-7	TRBV5-1	TGCGCCAGCAGCCCCAGCTTGGAGCGCGACTACGAGCAGTACTTC	CASSPSLERDYEQYF
few	-	TRBJ2-7	TRBV20-1	TGCAGTGCTAGAGCGACAGCGTCCTCCTACGAGCAGTACTTC	CSARATASSYEQYF
many	-	TRBJ2-7	TRBV12-3/TRBV12-4	TGTGCCAGCAGTTTTACCGCTTCCTACGAGCAGTACTTC	CASSFTASYEQYF
-	-	TRBJ1-1	TRBV11-1	TGTGCCAGCAGAGTGCAGATGAACACTGAAGCTTTCTTT	CASRVQMNTEAFF